This T cell receptor beta chain was obtained from a study of shared clonotypes between healthy human individuals. About the research overall: Researchers assigned three CD4 naive, three CD4 memory, two CD8 naive and one CD8 memory plate to each donor.

The CDR3 contains 15 residues. With 3 bases clipped from V and 4 bases from J, the junction kept 9 bases outside the gene matches. CDR1 and CDR2 (germline): SGHRS, YFSETQ. The naive CD8 fraction comprised CD45RO-negative cells positively selected for CCR7 and excluded terminally differentiated effector memory CD45RA+ cells. Data came from immunoSEQ multiplex PCR; TCRdb stores just in-frame clones and leaves some out. The sample lists about 1.9 million clones; about 94% were seen once. The sequencing sample was made of naive CD8+ T cells from PBMCs. The genes are TRBV5-1 and TRBJ2-7; TRBD2 matches 8 bases. This sequence was found in a young man in good health. Some clones in this sample may be carry-over from other donors' samples. The CDR3 sequence is CASSSGLGIGYEQYF. The CDR3 DNA reads TGCGCCAGCAGCTCGGGACTAGGTATAGGGTACGAGCAGTACTTC.